This T cell receptor (beta chain) was identified during a study of control samples from healthy donors and cancer patients. Assay: immunoSEQ multiplex PCR; the TCRdb copy retains only in-frame clones and omits some. The table lists around 100,000 clones, approximately 84% of them singletons, with 18% in the top ten. The germline V and J ends were trimmed by 7 bases and 5 bases, with 15 bases remaining between them. The CDR3 runs 13 residues. Germline CDR1 is MNHEY and CDR2 is SVGAGI. This clone was recorded once. Material: blood. This TCR was recovered from a woman between 50 and 59 years old in good health. This chain connects TRBV6-5 to TRBJ2-7; D may correspond to TRBD1 or TRBD2 (5 bases each). CDR3 residues: CASTFRGENEQYF. The CDR3 bases are TGTGCCAGCACTTTCCGGGGCGAGAACGAGCAGTACTTC.